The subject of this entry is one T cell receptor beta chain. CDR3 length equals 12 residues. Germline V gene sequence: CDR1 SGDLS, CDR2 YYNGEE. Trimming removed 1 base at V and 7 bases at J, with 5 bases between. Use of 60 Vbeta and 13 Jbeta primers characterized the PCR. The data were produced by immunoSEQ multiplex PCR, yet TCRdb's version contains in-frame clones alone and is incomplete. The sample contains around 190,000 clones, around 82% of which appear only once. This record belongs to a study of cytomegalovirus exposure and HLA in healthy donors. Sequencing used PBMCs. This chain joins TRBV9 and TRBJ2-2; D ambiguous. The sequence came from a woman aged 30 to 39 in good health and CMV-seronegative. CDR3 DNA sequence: TGTGCCAGCAGCGTATACGGCGGGGAGCTGTTTTTT. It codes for CASSVYGGELFF.